These T cell receptor beta chains were read from a single sample in a study of OX40 agonist ivuxolimab in advanced cancers. Assay: immunoSEQ multiplex PCR; the TCRdb copy retains only in-frame clones and omits some. Of fewer than 85,000 clones in the sample, about nine tenths were seen once. The sample consisted of CD4+ or CD8+ T cells sorted from blood, taken in a trial of the OX40 agonist ivuxolimab. All receptors come from an adult with an advanced solid tumor such as melanoma, head and neck, liver or kidney cancer. Each CDR3 is given with its conserved first and last residue. Each record gives: V gene, clone size, D gene, J gene, CDR3 protein, CDR3 DNA. The D gene is left open where the match is weak. Only part of the rows carry a size: once, few, many, or a class if the clone is expanded.

>TRBV10-1|NA|NA|TRBJ1-2
CASSGGGDYGYTF
TGCGCCAGCAGTGGTGGGGGTGACTATGGCTACACCTTC
>TRBV5-1|NA|TRBD2|TRBJ2-7
CASSLRASGSPPGEQYF
TGCGCCAGCAGCTTGCGGGCTAGCGGGAGCCCGCCTGGCGAGCAGTACTTC
>TRBV15|NA|TRBD1|TRBJ2-7
CATSSPRQGRNEQYF
TGTGCCACCAGCAGTCCTAGACAGGGGCGGAACGAGCAGTACTTC
>TRBV7-2|NA|NA|TRBJ1-2
CASSLVEGGSGYTF
TGTGCCAGCAGCTTAGTGGAGGGAGGCAGTGGCTACACCTTC
>TRBV18|NA|NA|TRBJ2-2
CASSPLPSTNTGELFF
TGTGCCAGCTCACCACTCCCTTCCACGAACACCGGGGAGCTGTTTTTT
>TRBV9|NA|NA|TRBJ2-2
CASSVGRPDYYGELFF
TGTGCCAGCAGCGTAGGGCGCCCCGATTACTACGGGGAGCTGTTTTTT
>TRBV6-6|few|NA|TRBJ1-6
CASRPITNSYNSPLHF
TGTGCCAGCAGGCCTATCACAAACTCCTATAATTCACCCCTCCACTTT
>TRBV6-1|NA|TRBD1|TRBJ1-2
CASSEPGQLGYTF
TGTGCCAGCAGTGAACCGGGACAGCTTGGCTACACCTTC
>TRBV7-2|NA|NA|TRBJ2-7
CASSLVLDPNYEQYF
TGTGCCAGCAGCCTAGTCCTTGACCCCAACTACGAGCAGTACTTC
>TRBV9|NA|NA|TRBJ2-3
CASSPPIPSTDTQYF
TGTGCCAGCAGCCCTCCTATTCCGAGCACAGATACGCAGTATTTT
>TRBV20-1|NA|NA|TRBJ2-3
CRVAGTDTQYF
TGCAGGGTAGCGGGCACAGATACGCAGTATTTT
>TRBV5-1|NA|TRBD1|TRBJ1-1
CASSLGTVQTIPDTEAFF
TGCGCCAGCAGCCTGGGGACAGTCCAGACCATTCCTGACACTGAAGCTTTCTTT
>TRBV15|NA|NA|TRBJ2-3
CATSREGGGTDTQYF
TGTGCCACCAGCAGAGAGGGCGGGGGCACAGATACGCAGTATTTT
>TRBV28|NA|NA|TRBJ1-4
CASSNPTAPFEKLFF
TGTGCCAGCAGTAATCCGACAGCCCCATTCGAAAAACTGTTTTTT
>TRBV5-6|NA|TRBD1|TRBJ1-2
CASSLSTGRYGYTF
TGTGCCAGCAGTTTATCGACAGGGAGGTATGGCTACACCTTC
>TRBV30|few|NA|TRBJ1-5
CAWSLTGISNQPQHF
TGTGCCTGGAGTCTAACAGGTATTAGCAATCAGCCCCAGCATTTT
>TRBV29-1|NA|NA|TRBJ2-5
CSVVMALGETQYF
TGCAGCGTTGTTATGGCACTTGGAGAGACCCAGTACTTC
>TRBV5-1|once|NA|TRBJ2-3
CASSLQGTDTQYF
TGCGCCAGCAGCTTGCAAGGCACAGATACGCAGTATTTT
>TRBV11-2|NA|NA|TRBJ1-1
CASSIGRFEAFF
TGTGCCAGCAGCATAGGGCGATTTGAAGCTTTCTTT